One sample yielded the 31 T cell receptor beta chains listed below, sequenced in a study of tumor and adjacent non-tumor tissue in lung cancer. The template was RNA from unsorted bulk tissue. Three rounds of nested PCR, following a modified ARM-PCR protocol, produced the TCRbeta library. TCRdb reprocessed the multiplex PCR reads via MiXCR and lists one record per CDR3 protein. The sample consists of some 77,000 distinct CDR3 sequences, about two thirds of them appearing once. Sequenced material: lung tumor tissue. Every receptor here comes from a woman aged 65 to 85 with non-small cell lung cancer.

This clonotype was found once. At one end, the junction sequence differs from germline, possibly due to a read error. V is TRBV6-5 and J is TRBJ2-3; D is possibly TRBD1 or TRBD2 (5 bases each). The CDR3 contains 11 residues. From germline, CDR1 is MNHEY and CDR2 SVGAGI. The CDR3 sequence is CASSLVGVPVF. The CDR3 region has the DNA TGTGCCAGCAGTTTAGTGGGGGTCCCAGTTTTT.

Worth noting for this clonotype: The germline gene is not matched at one end of the junction; a read error may be the cause. CDR3 sequence reads: CANRIAGDTGELFF. The CDR3 nucleotides read TGCGCCAACAGAATAGCGGGAGACACAGGGGAGCTGTTTTTT. The chain links TRBV4-1 to TRBJ2-2; TRBD2 aligns across 9 bases. The CDR3 is 14 residues long. Germline lookup yields CDR1 MGHRA and CDR2 YSYEKL.

In the case of this clonotype: One end of the junction is discordant with germline, which a read error may explain. The rearrangement joins TRBV28 to TRBJ2-5, with D possibly being TRBD2 (6 bases). The CDR3 consists of 15 residues. The V gene's germline CDR1 is MDHEN and CDR2 SYDVKM. The CDR3 loop reads CATIPGLDFQETQYF. The DNA for the CDR3 is TGTGCCACCATCCCGGGACTCGACTTCCAAGAGACCCAGTACTTT.

Comment on this clonotype: Relative to the germline gene, one junction end is altered; a read error may explain this. CDR3 DNA: TGTGCCAGCAGTTCCGACTATCCTGGAGCGGGAGGGTACAATGAGCGGTTCTTC. This translates into CASSSDYPGAGGYNERFF. The rearrangement links TRBV6-5 to TRBJ2-1; 10 positions match TRBD2. The CDR3 length is 18 residues. From germline, CDR1 is MNHEY and CDR2 SVGAGI.

On this clonotype: A read error may produce the germline difference seen at one junction end. The CDR3 loop reads CTITPRQPNTEAFF. For the CDR3, the DNA is TGTACCATCACCCCCAGACAGCCGAACACCGAAGCTTTCTTT. The rearrangement uses TRBV10-3 and TRBJ1-1; maybe TRBD1 (5 bases). The CDR3 consists of 14 residues. Germline CDR1 and CDR2: ENHRY and SYGVKD.

This clonotype has at least ten counts. The chain links TRBV28 to TRBJ2-1; no reliable D call. Germline CDR1 and CDR2: MDHEN and SYDVKM. The CDR3 sequence is 14 residues long. The V end lost 2 bases, the J end lost 3 bases, and 8 bases lay between the germline ends. CDR3 sequence reads: CASSLVGSYNEQFF. Written as DNA, the CDR3 is TGTGCCAGCAGTTTAGTTGGCAGCTACAATGAGCAGTTCTTC. Combining the CDR3 with reference TRBV28 and TRBJ2-1 gives the whole variable domain DVKVTQSSRYLVKRTGEKVFLECVQDMDHENMFWYRQDPGLGLRLIYFSYDVKMKEKGDIPEGYSVSREKKERFSLILESASTNQTSMYLCASSLVGSYNEQFFGPGTRLTVL.

Points on this clonotype: A read error is likely, as this CDR3 ends without the conserved phenylalanine or tryptophan. It is unclear where the CDR3 begins or ends on the DNA, so no DNA is shown, and the CDR3 is as TCRdb lists it. The chain employs TRBV6-5 and TRBJ2-5; the D call in the table, TRBD2, was not verified against the DNA. The V gene's germline CDR1 is MNHEY and CDR2 SVGAGI. The CDR3 numbers 14 amino acids, ends counted. CDR3 region: CASGFPSGWGTQYL.

This clonotype was picked up many times. In DNA form, the CDR3 reads TGTGCCAGCAGCTTAATTCGGGGGGTTGAGCAGTTCTTC. Encoded protein: CASSLIRGVEQFF. V and J are TRBV13 and TRBJ2-1; TRBD2 aligns across 7 bases. The CDR3 contains 13 residues. Trimming removed 2 bases from V and 9 bases from J; junction bases left unmatched: 4. CDR1 is PRHDT and CDR2 is FYEKMQ in the germline V gene (reference sequence).

Regarding this clonotype: Because the CDR3 is missing its conserved closing phenylalanine or tryptophan, this is likely a read error. The V gene is TRBV6-6, the J gene TRBJ2-7; no definite D call. This CDR3 is 11 amino acids long. CDR1 and CDR2 (germline): MNHNY, SVGAGI (reference sequence). The CDR3 loop reads CANSTSYEQYL. The CDR3 region has the DNA TGTGCCAACAGTACCTCCTACGAGCAGTACTTA.

On this clonotype: The conserved phenylalanine or tryptophan normally closing the CDR3 is absent here, so this likely arose from a read error. The rearrangement uses TRBV12-3 or TRBV12-4 and TRBJ2-1, with TRBD2 matching over 8 bases. This CDR3 has 16 residues. CDR3 region: CASGLGLAGPLGEQFL. CDR3 nucleotides: TGTGCCAGCGGTTTGGGGCTAGCGGGTCCCCTCGGGGAGCAGTTCTTA.

Turning to this clonotype: This may be a read error: a much more frequent sequence differs by one nucleotide. The chain uses TRBV10-3 and TRBJ1-4; 9 positions agree with TRBD1. There are 13 residues in the CDR3. The germline V gene encodes CDR1 ENHRY and CDR2 SYGVKD. The CDR3 nucleotides read TGTGCCATCGGGACAGGGACTAATGAAAGACTGTTTTTT. Protein product: CAIGTGTNERLFF.

Concerning this clonotype itself: A junction boundary mismatches the germline segment, possibly from a read error. The J gene is TRBJ2-7, the V gene TRBV6-1, with 8 bases aligning to TRBD1. The length of the CDR3 is 14 residues. The germline V gene encodes CDR1 MNHNS and CDR2 SASEGT. The CDR3 DNA follows: TGTGTCAGCAGGAGACAGGGGCAAACTTACGAGCAGTACTTC. This codes for CVSRRQGQTYEQYF.

As regards this clonotype: This likely comes from a read error, as the CDR3 has no conserved phenylalanine or tryptophan at its end. The DNA is omitted, as the CDR3 cannot be located on it reliably, and the CDR3 follows TCRdb's listing. The chain recombines TRBV6-1 with TRBJ2-7; TRBD1, the table's D call, was not compared with the DNA. CDR1 MNHNS and CDR2 SASEGT come from the germline V gene. The CDR3 contains 15 residues when both ends are counted. CDR3 protein: CASSDPGQGHYEQCL.

Comments on this clonotype: The junction and the germline gene differ at one end; a read error may be behind it. This rearrangement joins TRBV20-1 to TRBJ1-1, with D possibly being TRBD1 (6 bases). This CDR3 comprises 15 residues. From germline, CDR1 is DFQATT and CDR2 SNEGSKA (reference sequence). CDR3 bases: TGCAATGCTAGAGATTCAGGGGAGGCACGGACTGAAGCTTTCTTT. Protein product: CNARDSGEARTEAFF.

This clonotype was counted at least ten times. J is TRBJ1-2 and V is TRBV28; D remains unclear. There are 11 residues in the CDR3. Trimming took 5 bases from V and 4 from J, leaving 5 bases between them. In germline, CDR1 is MDHEN, CDR2 SYDVKM. The CDR3 DNA is TGTGCCAGCAGTAAGGGCTATGGCTACACCTTC. This gives the protein CASSKGYGYTF.

This clonotype was found once. The junction shows a germline mismatch at one end, possibly a read error. The CDR3 nucleotides are TGTGCCAGCAGTCCCGTACTAGCGGTAAATGATTACGAGCAGCACTTC. As protein: CASSPVLAVNDYEQHF. The chain uses TRBV6-5 and TRBJ2-7; TRBD2 agrees at 8 bases. Germline lookup yields CDR1 MNHEY and CDR2 SVGAGI. The CDR3 extends over 16 amino acids.

This clonotype has a single count. V usage is TRBV29-1 and J usage is TRBJ2-1; D gene unclear. The CDR3 loop spans 14 amino acids. CDR1 is SQVTM, CDR2 ANQGSEA, per germline. The CDR3 region has the DNA TGCAGTGTTCTCCGACAAGGAACCTACAATGAGCAGTTCTTC. Translating gives CSVLRQGTYNEQFF.

Worth noting for this clonotype: Germline and junction disagree at one end, which may indicate a read error. The rearrangement links TRBV29-1 to TRBJ1-1; D not resolved. The CDR3 extends over 13 amino acids. The germline CDR1 and CDR2 sequences are SQVTM and ANQGSEA. The DNA of the CDR3 is TGCAGCGGGAAGGTCCTCCGGAACGCTGAAGCTTTCTTT. It is translated as CSGKVLRNAEAFF.

V and J are TRBV5-1 and TRBJ1-2, with no clear D. Trimming removed 8 bases at V and 11 bases at J, with 25 bases between. Germline-derived CDR1 and CDR2 are SGHRS and YFSETQ. The CDR3 has 14 amino acids. The CDR3, as DNA: TGCGCCAGTAGCCCTAGAGAGACACCGGACGTTTACACCTTC. It yields the protein CASSPRETPDVYTF.

The J gene is TRBJ1-1, the V gene TRBV12-3 or TRBV12-4; TRBD1 is a possible D gene (6 bases). The germline V and J ends were trimmed by 7 bases and 6 bases, with 18 bases remaining between them. The CDR3 consists of 14 residues. For the CDR3, the DNA is TGTGCCAGCAATTTGTGGGGGGGCGACCCTGAAGCTTTCTTT. Protein: CASNLWGGDPEAFF.

This clonotype was picked up a small number of times. Since no conserved phenylalanine or tryptophan closes the CDR3, a read error is the likely cause. V usage is TRBV20-1 and J usage is TRBJ2-5; 8 nucleotides line up with TRBD2. Trimming cost V 7 bases and J 5 bases; bases outside gene matches: 12. The CDR3 is made up of 14 amino acids. CDR1 DFQATT and CDR2 SNEGSKA come from the germline V gene (reference sequence). The DNA for the CDR3 is TGCAGTGTCCCCCGGAGCGGGAGAAGGGAGACCCAGTACTCC. Amino acids: CSVPRSGRRETQYS.

For this clonotype: The junction shows a germline mismatch at one end, possibly a read error. This chain connects TRBV7-9 to TRBJ1-1; no definite D call. This CDR3 comprises 21 residues. From germline, CDR1 is SEHNR and CDR2 FQNEAQ (reference sequence). The CDR3 loop reads CANSLVPGTACQSHMNTEAFF. CDR3 DNA: TGTGCCAACAGCTTAGTCCCCGGCACCGCGTGCCAAAGCCATATGAACACTGAAGCTTTCTTT.

Note on this clonotype: The conserved phenylalanine or tryptophan is not found at the CDR3 terminus, so this likely reflects a read error. V is TRBV29-1 and J is TRBJ2-6; TRBD1 is a possible D gene (5 bases). There are 15 residues in the CDR3. The germline V gene has CDR1 SQVTM and CDR2 ANQGSEA. The V gene lost 7 bases and the J gene lost 4 bases, with 17 bases spanning the gap. CDR3 in DNA: TGCAGCGCGTCAGGGTCGGGTACGGGGGCCAACGTCCTGACTTCC. Amino acid sequence: CSASGSGTGANVLTS.

This clonotype was picked up many times. The J gene is TRBJ1-2, the V gene TRBV4-1; D gene uncertain. Trimming took 4 bases from V and 0 from J, leaving 18 bases between them. Germline assignment: CDR1 MGHRA and CDR2 YSYEKL. This CDR3 region has 17 residues. DNA for the CDR3: TGCGCCAGCAGCCCAAGGGCGTCGGGTACCCCTAACTATGGCTACACCTTC. Translating it yields CASSPRASGTPNYGYTF.

A note on this clonotype: Germline and junction disagree at one end, which may indicate a read error. V and J are TRBV7-8 and TRBJ2-1, with D maybe TRBD1 (6 bases). CDR3 length: 16 residues. CDR1 and CDR2 (germline): SGHVS, FQNEAQ. CDR3 DNA: TGTGCCAGCAGCTTATTAGCGAGAGTCAGGGACAATAAGCAGTTCTTC. Amino acids: CASSLLARVRDNKQFF.

Turning to this clonotype: The conserved final phenylalanine or tryptophan is absent from the CDR3, which likely points to a read error. The chain links TRBV6-6 to TRBJ1-5; D is uncertain. This CDR3 comprises 12 residues. Germline V gives CDR1 MNHNY, CDR2 SVGAGI (reference sequence). Trimming removed 10 bases at V and 4 bases at J, with 11 bases between. CDR3 coding DNA: TGTGCCAACAACCAGCCAAATCAGCCCCAGCATCTT. Translated, it gives CANNQPNQPQHL.

V gene TRBV12-3 or TRBV12-4 combines with J gene TRBJ1-4; D possibly corresponds to TRBD1 (6 bases). The CDR3 is 16 residues long. V dropped 11 bases and J dropped 7 bases, with 26 bases sitting between them. This chain's CDR3 is CAGSQKQGRSSEKLFF. CDR3 in DNA: TGTGCCGGTAGTCAGAAACAGGGCCGCTCCTCTGAAAAACTGTTTTTT.

A remark on this clonotype: Since the CDR3 does not end with the conserved phenylalanine or tryptophan, this likely comes from a read error. The CDR3 nucleotides are TGTGCCAGCACCACTAGCGGTCCCTCATACAATGAGCAGTTCCTC. Protein sequence: CASTTSGPSYNEQFL. This chain joins TRBV7-8 and TRBJ2-1, with 8 bases that match TRBD2. Trimming took 7 bases from V and 4 from J; bases not matched to a gene: 9. The CDR3 length is 15 residues. Germline V lookup: CDR1 SGHVS, CDR2 FQNEAQ.

With regard to this clonotype: A much larger clone lies a single base off, so this may be a read error. The chain combines TRBV28 with TRBJ2-7; D may be TRBD2 (5 bases). This CDR3 has 15 amino acids. CDR1 and CDR2 (germline): MDHEN, SYDVKM. V dropped 5 bases and J dropped 3 bases, with 17 bases sitting between them. The CDR3 sequence: CASSPRGSIRYEQYF. Here the CDR3 DNA reads TGTGCCAGCAGTCCAAGAGGGAGTATACGCTACGAGCAGTACTTC.

The chain uses TRBV5-6 and TRBJ1-1; D gene uncertain. Germline V gene data show CDR1 as SGHDT and CDR2 as YYEEEE. V lost 8 bases, J lost 6 bases, and 23 bases lay in between. This CDR3 spans 15 amino acids. CDR3 nucleotide sequence: TGTGCCAGTAACAATAACCCCCATATACGGTCTGAAGCTTTCTTT. Protein sequence: CASNNNPHIRSEAFF.

The rearrangement links TRBV12-3 or TRBV12-4 to TRBJ1-1; D gene uncertain. The CDR3 loop spans 13 amino acids. V was clipped by 8 bases and J by 11 bases, with 21 bases between them. As DNA, the CDR3 is TGTGCCAGCGGTTCCCAGTCGGGCACTGGGGCTTTCTTT. Its protein is CASGSQSGTGAFF.